This T cell receptor (beta chain) was captured in a study of blood T cell repertoires in COVID-19. The assay was immunoSEQ multiplex PCR, and TCRdb's table has in-frame clones only and misses some. The repertoire has approximately 250,000 clones, approximately 88% of them found once; the top ten carry about 3.1%. The V gene's germline CDR1 is MNHNY and CDR2 SVGAGI (reference sequence). The CDR3 loop spans 14 amino acids. V lost 5 bases and J lost 0; bases outside the gene matches: 3. Sequenced sample: PBMCs or T cells enriched from blood (not recorded which). The source is a middle-aged woman who had been exposed to COVID-19. J is TRBJ1-2 and V is TRBV6-6, with TRBD1 identical over 7 bases. The CDR3 spells CASSRDRPNYGYTF. Written as DNA, the CDR3 is TGTGCCAGCAGTCGGGACAGACCTAACTATGGCTACACCTTC.